This T cell receptor (beta chain) was documented in a study of cytotoxic CD8 clonotypes in ibrutinib-treated CLL. On the study more broadly: Recorded responses included about 25 partial and 2 complete; following median about 68 months, roughly 15 stayed remitted and about twelve progressed. The sample average was 255,043 productive templates and roughly 94,000 productive rearrangements.

PBMCs were cryopreserved, and roughly 2.1 micrograms of genomic DNA from them went into TCR beta libraries. Using immunoSEQ multiplex PCR, the repertoire was profiled, and TCRdb retains in-frame clones only, with some absent. Among over 95,000 clones, 58% were seen once, and the ten largest hold 30% to 45%. This CDR3 is 15 amino acids long. Losses at the gene ends were 3 bases for V and 4 bases for J; bases not matched to a gene: 7. In germline, CDR1 is KGHSH, CDR2 LQKENI. The sample here was PBMCs, taken after 24 months of ibrutinib treatment. The chain combines TRBV18 with TRBJ2-7, with 9 bases aligning to TRBD1. This receptor was obtained from a human donor with chronic lymphocytic leukemia. The CDR3 bases are TGTGCCAGCTCACCGCCGGGACAGGGAGGTTACGAGCAGTACTTC. Protein: CASSPPGQGGYEQYF.